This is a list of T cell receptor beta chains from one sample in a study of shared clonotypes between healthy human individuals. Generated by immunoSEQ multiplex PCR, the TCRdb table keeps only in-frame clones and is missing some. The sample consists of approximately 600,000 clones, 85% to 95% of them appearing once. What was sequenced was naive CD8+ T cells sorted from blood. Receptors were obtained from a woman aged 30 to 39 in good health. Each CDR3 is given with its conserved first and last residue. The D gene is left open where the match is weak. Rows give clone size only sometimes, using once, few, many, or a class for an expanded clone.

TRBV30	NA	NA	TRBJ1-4	TGTGCCTGGAGTGTACTAGGGGGATTTGCAACTAATGAAAAACTGTTTTTT	CAWSVLGGFATNEKLFF
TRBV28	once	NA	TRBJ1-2	TGTGCCAGCGGCCCCACCAATACCTATGGCTACACCTTC	CASGPTNTYGYTF
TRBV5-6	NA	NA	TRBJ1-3	TGTGCCAGCAGCTCCTTCGCCTGGAAGGGATACTCTGGAAACACCATATATTTT	CASSSFAWKGYSGNTIYF
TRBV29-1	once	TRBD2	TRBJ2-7	TGCAGCGTTGAATTGCGGGAGGGCTCCTACGAGCAGTACTTC	CSVELREGSYEQYF
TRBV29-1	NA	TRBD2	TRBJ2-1	TGCAGCGTTGAGGGAGGGCGATACAATGAGCAGTTCTTC	CSVEGGRYNEQFF
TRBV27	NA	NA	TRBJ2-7	TGTGCCAGCGGAGGACTCAGCAACGAGCAGTACTTC	CASGGLSNEQYF
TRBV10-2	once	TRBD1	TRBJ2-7	TGCGCCAGCCGCTCCCGGGACAGGGCCTACGAGCAGTACTTC	CASRSRDRAYEQYF
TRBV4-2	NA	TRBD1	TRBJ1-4	TGTGCCAGCAGCCAAGATCGAGGGGGCGAAATTGAAAAACTGTTTTTT	CASSQDRGGEIEKLFF
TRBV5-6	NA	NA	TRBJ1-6	TGTGCCAGCAGCTTGGGGGATTCACCCCTCCACTTT	CASSLGDSPLHF
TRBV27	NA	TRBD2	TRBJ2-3	TGTGCCAGCAGTCAGAGCGGGAGCGGAGATACGCAGTATTTT	CASSQSGSGDTQYF
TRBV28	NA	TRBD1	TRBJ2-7	TGTGCCAGCAGTTCCTACCGGGACAGGGACCCCGGTTTC	CASSSYRDRDPGF
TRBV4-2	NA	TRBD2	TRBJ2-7	TGTGCCAGCAGCAATTATATTGGGGGGGAGTCCTACGAGCAGTACTTC	CASSNYIGGESYEQYF
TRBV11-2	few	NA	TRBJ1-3	TGTGCCAGCAGCCCAGCTTTTAGAAACACCATATATTTT	CASSPAFRNTIYF
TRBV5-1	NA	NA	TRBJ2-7	TGCGCCAGCAGCTTGGCCAATGCTAACTACGAGCAGTACTTC	CASSLANANYEQYF
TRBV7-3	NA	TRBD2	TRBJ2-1	TGTGCCAGCAGCTCGACTAGCGGGAGGGAACTCTACAATGAGCAGTTCTTC	CASSSTSGRELYNEQFF
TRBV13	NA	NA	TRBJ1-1	TGTGCCAGCAGCCGAGGGGAGGTCGCTTTCTTT	CASSRGEVAFF
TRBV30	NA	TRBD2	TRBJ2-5	TGTGCCTGGAGTAGGGGACTAGCGGGAGAGGAGACCCAGTACTTC	CAWSRGLAGEETQYF
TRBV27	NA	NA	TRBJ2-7	TGTGCCAGCAGTTTATGGTCAGGGACGGCCTACGAGCAGTACTTC	CASSLWSGTAYEQYF
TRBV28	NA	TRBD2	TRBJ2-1	TGTGCCAGCAGTTTGGGGACTAGCGTGTTAAATGAGCAGTTCTTC	CASSLGTSVLNEQFF
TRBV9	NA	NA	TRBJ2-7	TGTGCCAGCAGTCCCTCTAGCGCTAGCTCCTACGAGCAGTACTTC	CASSPSSASSYEQYF
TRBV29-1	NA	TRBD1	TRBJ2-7	TGCAGCGTGATGACAGGGGGCTACGAGCAGTACTTC	CSVMTGGYEQYF
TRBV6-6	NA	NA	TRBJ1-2	TGTGCCAGCAGTTACTCGCCCGACTATGGCTACACCTTC	CASSYSPDYGYTF
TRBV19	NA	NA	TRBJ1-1	TGTGCCAGTAGCAAGACAGGAGGCGGGGAAGCTTTCTTT	CASSKTGGGEAFF
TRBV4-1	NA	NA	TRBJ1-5	TGCGCCAGCAGTCCCCGAGGAGAGGGCAATCAGCCCCAGCATTTT	CASSPRGEGNQPQHF
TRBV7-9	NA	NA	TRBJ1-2	TGTGCCAGCAGCTTAGATTCCGGGGCCTATGGCTACACCTTC	CASSLDSGAYGYTF
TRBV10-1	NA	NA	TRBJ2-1	TGCGCCAGCAGTGCATTCTGGGGCGATGAGCAGTTCTTC	CASSAFWGDEQFF
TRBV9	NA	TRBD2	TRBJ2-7	TGTGCCAGCAGTGGAAGCGGGACTTCCACCTACGAGCAGTACTTC	CASSGSGTSTYEQYF
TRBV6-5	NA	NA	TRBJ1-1	TGTGCCAGCAGTTACTCGATATACACTGAAGCTTTCTTT	CASSYSIYTEAFF
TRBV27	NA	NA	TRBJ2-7	TGTGCCAGCACCCTCAGAGGGGGAACCTACGAGCAGTACTTC	CASTLRGGTYEQYF
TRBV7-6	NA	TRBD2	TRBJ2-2	TGTGCCAGCAGCCTAGGGACTAGCGGGAGCCTCGGGGAGCTGTTTTTT	CASSLGTSGSLGELFF
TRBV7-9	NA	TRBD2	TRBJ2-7	TGTGCCAGCGCCCAACGAGGACTAGCGGGCTACGAGCAGTACTTC	CASAQRGLAGYEQYF
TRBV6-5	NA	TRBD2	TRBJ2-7	TGTGCCAGCAGCCTTTCGACTAGCGGGAACGAGCAGTACTTC	CASSLSTSGNEQYF
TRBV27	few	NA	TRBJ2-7	TGTGCCAGCATAGCCGGGACGGGCTACGAGCAGTACTTC	CASIAGTGYEQYF
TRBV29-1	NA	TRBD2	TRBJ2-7	TGCAGCGTTGAAGCAACAACTAGCGGGAGCTCCTACGAGCAGTACTTC	CSVEATTSGSSYEQYF
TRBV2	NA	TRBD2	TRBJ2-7	TGTGCCAGCAGACCTAGCGGGAGAGTCTACGAGCAGTACTTC	CASRPSGRVYEQYF
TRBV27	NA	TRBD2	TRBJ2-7	TGTGCCAGCAGTCCCGGACTAGCGGGAATGTACGAGCAGTACTTC	CASSPGLAGMYEQYF
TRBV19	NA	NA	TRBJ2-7	TGTGCCAGTAGTATAGGTCCAGGCTACGAGCAGTACTTC	CASSIGPGYEQYF
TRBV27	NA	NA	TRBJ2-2	TGTGCCAGCGGCCTGTCGGGGCCGGGGGAGCTGTTTTTT	CASGLSGPGELFF
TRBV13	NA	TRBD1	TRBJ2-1	TGTGCCAGCAGCCCACCTTGGGCAGGGAGACAGGGACCGGAGGACAATGAGCAGTTCTTC	CASSPPWAGRQGPEDNEQFF
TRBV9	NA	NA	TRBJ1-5	TGTGCCAGCAGCGTAGCTGGGATTGGACAGCCCCAGCATTTT	CASSVAGIGQPQHF
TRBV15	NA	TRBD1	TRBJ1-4	TGTGCCACCAGCCCCGGACAGGCCCTTGAAAAACTGTTTTTT	CATSPGQALEKLFF
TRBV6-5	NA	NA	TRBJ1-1	TGTGCCAGCACCTCCGGAGGGGCTGGGTTGGAAGCTTTCTTT	CASTSGGAGLEAFF
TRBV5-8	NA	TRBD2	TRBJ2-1	TGTGCCAGCAGCTTGGGCATTAGCGGGCGTTACAATGAGCAGTTCTTC	CASSLGISGRYNEQFF
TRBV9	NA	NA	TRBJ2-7	TGTGCCAGCAGCGTAGCAGCAGGGGGGCACGAGCAGTACTTC	CASSVAAGGHEQYF
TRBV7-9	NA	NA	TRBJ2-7	TGTGCCAGCAGCTTAGGAGGAGCACCTTACGAGCAGTACTTC	CASSLGGAPYEQYF
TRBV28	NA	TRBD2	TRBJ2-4	TGTGCCAGCAGTTTAGCGGGAGTCCAAAACATTCAGTACTTC	CASSLAGVQNIQYF